The 2 T cell receptor beta chains below were found in one sample sequenced in a study of vaccination effects on CD4 cells after COVID-19. ViraFEST expansion of antigen-specific CD4+ T cells with viral peptide pools preceded sequencing. Between days 9 and 10 of culture, CD4+ T cells were separated out. Each person got two doses of an mRNA SARS-CoV-2 vaccine, BNT162b2 or mRNA-1273. Assay used: immunoSEQ multiplex PCR; TCRdb lists only in-frame clones, some missing. The sample lists tens of thousands of clones, roughly 76% occurring once. Which antigens these TCRs recognize remains unknown. Sample: CD4+ T cells from PBMCs cultured with SARS-CoV-2 spike peptides, taken after COVID-19 vaccination. The receptor source for this set is a human donor who received a COVID-19 vaccine. Some clones in this sample may be carry-over from other donors' samples.

The rearrangement links TRBV24-1 to TRBJ1-5; D is perhaps TRBD1 (5 bases). The CDR3 is 15 amino acids. Germline V gene data show CDR1 as KGHDR and CDR2 as SFDVKD. With 5 bases removed from V and 2 bases from J, the gap between germline ends came to 12 bases. The DNA for the CDR3 is TGTGCCACCAGTGCTGGGGGATGGGGCAATCAGCCCCAGCATTTT. Translation gives CATSAGGWGNQPQHF.

The chain joins TRBV7-2 to TRBJ2-5; 9 nucleotides line up with TRBD2. Losses at the gene ends were 1 base for V and 5 bases for J; bases not matched to a gene: 5. Per germline, CDR1 SGHTA and CDR2 FQGNSA. This CDR3 region has 15 residues. DNA of the CDR3: TGTGCCAGCAGCTTAGAAGCGGGGGGCTGGGAGACCCAGTACTTC. This encodes CASSLEAGGWETQYF.